This TCR beta chain was obtained from a study of cytomegalovirus exposure and HLA in healthy donors. Study results and caveats: Across donors, most TCRs were seen rarely, yet some public ones were widespread. In vitro data verified a few CMV-associated chains as specific for CMV antigens. The classifier was said to identify cytomegalovirus status with high specificity and sensitivity. Among TCR beta chains, those listed as cytomegalovirus-associated numbered about 160.

Concerning this clone itself: Its antigen is unidentified. One end of the junction does not line up with germline, which may come from a read error.

Here immunoSEQ multiplex PCR was the method, and the copy in TCRdb shows in-frame clones only, minus some. The table records about 200,000 clones, 70% to 85% of them present only once. CDR3 size: 13 residues. CDR1 and CDR2 from the germline V gene are SGHTA and FQGNSA. The sample taken for sequencing was PBMCs. The clonotype comes from a woman between 25 and 40 years old in good health and CMV-seropositive. The chain carries TRBV7-2 and TRBJ2-1; D gene unclear. The CDR3 DNA is TGTGCCAGCAGCTTAGAATCCTTCAATGAGCAGTTCTTC. Its protein product is CASSLESFNEQFF.